This TCR beta chain emerged from a study of PD-1 blockade in mismatch repair-deficient tumors. Produced via immunoSEQ multiplex PCR; TCRdb's table is partial and in-frame only. The table has about 84,000 clones, over 75% seen once. With V trimmed by 5 bases and J by 5 bases, 3 bases remained unmatched. Germline CDR1 is SEHNR and CDR2 is FQNEAQ (reference sequence). The CDR3 loop spans 14 amino acids. Specimen: peripheral blood, collected 12 weeks after starting pembrolizumab. This sequence was found in an adult with mismatch repair-deficient cancer. The V and J genes are TRBV7-9 and TRBJ2-3, with TRBD2 matching 11 bases. This CDR3 is CASSIGLAGDTQYF. Here the CDR3 DNA reads TGTGCCAGCAGCATCGGACTAGCGGGAGATACGCAGTATTTT. The full variable domain, its missing parts supplied by reference TRBV7-9 and TRBJ2-3, is DTGVSQNPRHKITKRGQNVTFRCDPISEHNRLYWYRQTLGQGPEFLTYFQNEAQLEKSRLLSDRFSAERPKGSFSTLEIQRTEQGDSAMYLCASSIGLAGDTQYFGPGTRLTVL.